This T cell receptor (beta chain) came from a study of OX40 agonist ivuxolimab in advanced cancers. Study at large: Patients with prior anti-PD-1, anti-PD-L1 or anti-CTLA-4 therapy were eligible; less than 50% had some.

Here immunoSEQ multiplex PCR was the method, and the copy in TCRdb shows in-frame clones only, minus some. The sample records around 63,000 clones, roughly four fifths being singletons. Baseline, cycle 4 day 1, and cycle 7 day 1 were the blood sampling points. CDR3 size: 16 residues. Germline lookup yields CDR1 SGDLS and CDR2 YYNGEE. V lost 1 base and J lost 4, with 17 bases in between. Sequencing was performed on CD4+ or CD8+ T cells sorted from blood, taken in a trial of the OX40 agonist ivuxolimab. J is TRBJ2-5 and V is TRBV9; D possibly matches TRBD1 or TRBD2 (6 bases each). The TCR sequence derives from an adult with an advanced solid tumor such as melanoma, head and neck, liver or kidney cancer. Here the CDR3 reads CASSVYGSGAGETQYF. The CDR3 bases are TGTGCCAGCAGCGTATATGGTTCGGGGGCAGGAGAGACCCAGTACTTC.